A single sample gave rise to the 22 T cell receptor beta chains below, sequenced in a study of shared clonotypes between healthy human individuals. Profiled with immunoSEQ multiplex PCR; TCRdb holds only in-frame clones, not every one. The data show approximately 2,000,000 clones, roughly 93% seen once. Only CD45RO-negative cells positively selected for CCR7 counted as naive CD8 cells, so terminally differentiated effector memory CD45RA+ cells were excluded. Sequences were obtained from naive CD8+ T cells from PBMCs. Receptors were obtained from a man younger than 35 in good health. Some clones in this sample may be carry-over from other donors' samples.

There are a few counts of this clone. The chain is built from TRBV7-9 and TRBJ2-7; D is possibly TRBD2 (6 bases). From germline, CDR1 is SEHNR and CDR2 FQNEAQ (reference sequence). CDR3 length: 15 residues. The germline V and J ends were trimmed by 4 bases and 2 bases, with 15 bases remaining between them. CDR3 in DNA: TGTGCCAGCAGCTGGGGGGAGGCCCAAACCTACGAGCAGTACTTC. This gives the protein CASSWGEAQTYEQYF.

The count of this clone is one. V usage is TRBV4-3 and J usage is TRBJ2-2; D remains ambiguous. V was trimmed by 2 bases and J by 2 bases, leaving 6 bases between them. Germline CDR1 LGHNA, CDR2 YSLEER. CDR3 length: 14 residues. CDR3 region: CASSQNQNTGELFF. CDR3 DNA: TGCGCCAGCAGCCAAAACCAAAACACCGGGGAGCTGTTTTTT.

The table lists this clone with a count of one. Relative to the germline gene, one junction end is altered; a read error may explain this. The chain uses TRBV5-6 and TRBJ2-3; 7 bases fit TRBD1. The germline CDR1 and CDR2 sequences are SGHDT and YYEEEE. This CDR3 has 12 amino acids. For the CDR3, the DNA is TGTGCCAGCAGCTTAGGGGACAGAGGGGGAGAATTT. Translation gives CASSLGDRGGEF.

This clone is a singleton in its sample. The chain joins TRBV9 to TRBJ2-5; TRBD2 might be the D (5 bases). This CDR3 has 17 amino acids. CDR1 and CDR2 (germline): SGDLS, YYNGEE. V was shortened by 4 bases and J by 2 bases, with 21 bases between the two germline ends. CDR3 loop: CASSTRANLGIQETQYF. Written as DNA, the CDR3 is TGTGCCAGCAGCACGAGGGCTAATTTGGGAATACAAGAGACCCAGTACTTC.

V usage is TRBV7-9 and J usage is TRBJ2-7, with D unclear. CDR1 SEHNR and CDR2 FQNEAQ come from the germline V gene (reference sequence). Trimming stripped 3 bases from V and 5 bases from J, with 5 bases between. This CDR3 spans 11 amino acids. The CDR3 nucleotides read TGTGCCAGCAGCTTCGCGAACGAGCAGTACTTC. Its translation is CASSFANEQYF.

The count of this clone is one. The gene calls are TRBV5-1 and TRBJ2-7, with D possibly TRBD2 on 5 matching bases. V was clipped by 4 bases and J by 5 bases, with 13 bases between them. The CDR3 loop spans 13 amino acids. Germline-derived CDR1 and CDR2 are SGHRS and YFSETQ. CDR3 in amino acids: CASSAGARDEQYF. As DNA, the CDR3 is TGCGCCAGCAGCGCGGGCGCCAGAGACGAGCAGTACTTC.

On this clone: Other DNA sequences of this sample code for an identical CDR3. This sequence joins TRBV7-9 and TRBJ2-1; 10 bases line up with TRBD2. This CDR3 has 14 residues. With V trimmed by 4 bases and J by 4 bases, 1 base remained unmatched. Germline V gene lookup returns CDR1 SEHNR and CDR2 FQNEAQ (reference sequence). CDR3 coding DNA: TGTGCCAGCAGCTCTAGCGGGAGTTACAATGAGCAGTTCTTC. This translates into CASSSSGSYNEQFF.

The gene calls are TRBV9 and TRBJ2-1; 7 bases match TRBD2. The ends lost 0 bases at V and 7 bases at J; junction bases unmatched: 7. Germline lookup yields CDR1 SGDLS and CDR2 YYNGEE. This CDR3 is built from 15 residues. The CDR3 sequence is CASSVVDGRLNEQFF. CDR3 nucleotides: TGTGCCAGCAGCGTAGTAGACGGGAGGTTAAATGAGCAGTTCTTC.

V is TRBV7-3 and J is TRBJ1-1, with 9 bases lining up with TRBD1. CDR3 size: 16 residues. The V gene end was trimmed by 4 bases and the J gene end by 5 bases; junction bases not matched to a gene: 11. Germline V gene lookup returns CDR1 SGHTA and CDR2 FQGTGA. As DNA, the CDR3 is TGTGCCAGCAGCTCTAACCCGGGACAGGGAGTTACTGAAGCTTTCTTT. It is translated as CASSSNPGQGVTEAFF. Full variable domain (missing parts from reference TRBV7-3 and TRBJ1-1): GAGVSQTPSNKVTEKGKYVELRCDPISGHTALYWYRQSLGQGPEFLIYFQGTGAADDSGLPNDRFFAVRPEGSVSTLKIQRTERGDSAVYLCASSSNPGQGVTEAFFGQGTRLTVV.

V is TRBV4-1 and J is TRBJ2-3, with 7 bases identical to TRBD2. Germline CDR1 reads MGHRA; CDR2 reads YSYEKL. CDR3 length: 16 amino acids. With V trimmed by 0 bases and J by 0 bases, 3 bases remained unmatched. The CDR3 coding sequence is TGCGCCAGCAGCCAAGATTCGCGGGGGAGCACAGATACGCAGTATTTT. This encodes CASSQDSRGSTDTQYF.

The chain carries TRBV11-2 and TRBJ2-1, with TRBD2 as a possible D gene (5 bases). V was trimmed by 4 bases and J by 8 bases, leaving 24 bases between them. Germline loops: CDR1 SGHAT, CDR2 FQNNGV. This CDR3 spans 17 amino acids. CDR3 coding DNA: TGTGCCAGCAGCTCACCTCCTGAAGGGAGTTACGCCCATGAGCAGTTCTTC. Its protein product is CASSSPPEGSYAHEQFF.

The chain employs TRBV27 and TRBJ2-5; the D gene is possibly TRBD2 (6 bases). This CDR3 has 16 residues. The germline gives CDR1 MNHEY, CDR2 SMNVEV (reference sequence). V was clipped by 2 bases and J by 4 bases, with 17 bases between them. CDR3 nucleotide sequence: TGTGCCAGCAGTTTACACGGGACTGGTGGAGGAGAGACCCAGTACTTC. It codes for CASSLHGTGGGETQYF.

The chain carries TRBV7-9 and TRBJ1-2; D call uncertain. Germline V gene sequence: CDR1 SEHNR, CDR2 FQNEAQ (reference sequence). The V gene lost 1 base and the J gene lost 4 bases, with 10 bases spanning the gap. CDR3 size: 14 residues. In DNA, the CDR3 is TGTGCCAGCAGCTTAGACGAAGAGGGCTATGGCTACACCTTC. Protein product: CASSLDEEGYGYTF.

To note about this clone: The same CDR3 is also encoded by other DNA sequences in this sample. The rearrangement joins TRBV5-6 to TRBJ2-7, with TRBD1 as a possible D gene (5 bases). The CDR3 runs 13 residues. Per germline, CDR1 SGHDT and CDR2 YYEEEE. The V end was cut by 0 bases, the J end by 5 bases, with 9 bases between. CDR3 sequence reads: CASSLGEGDEQYF. The CDR3 region has the DNA TGTGCCAGCAGCTTGGGGGAAGGGGACGAGCAGTACTTC.

This rearrangement joins TRBV6-5 to TRBJ1-2; D is uncertain. CDR1 is MNHEY and CDR2 is SVGAGI in the germline V gene. The CDR3 runs 14 residues. The ends were cut back, 4 bases at V and 1 base at J, with 10 bases in the middle. CDR3 bases: TGTGCCAGCAGTTTACGCCCAGTTAACTATGGCTACACCTTC. It specifies CASSLRPVNYGYTF.

The chain recombines TRBV10-3 with TRBJ2-7; no firm D call. This CDR3 has 11 residues. Germline CDR1 ENHRY, CDR2 SYGVKD. V was pared by 11 bases and J by 0 bases, with 8 bases between. In nucleotides, the CDR3 is TGTGCCTCTTCCAGCTCCTACGAGCAGTACTTC. Encoded protein: CASSSSYEQYF.

This clone was counted only a few times. The rearrangement joins TRBV7-9 to TRBJ1-4, with D possibly being TRBD1 (5 bases). The V and J ends lost 8 bases and 7 bases respectively, with 11 bases between them. Germline lookup yields CDR1 SEHNR and CDR2 FQNEAQ (reference sequence). This CDR3 contains 12 residues. This CDR3 is CASSQVREKLFF. CDR3 in DNA: TGTGCCAGCTCACAGGTCCGTGAAAAACTGTTTTTT. The entire variable domain, with the rest obtained from reference TRBV7-9 and TRBJ1-4, is as follows: DTGVSQNPRHKITKRGQNVTFRCDPISEHNRLYWYRQTLGQGPEFLTYFQNEAQLEKSRLLSDRFSAERPKGSFSTLEIQRTEQGDSAMYLCASSQVREKLFFGSGTQLSVL.

This clone has a single count. CDR3 in amino acids: CASSSPTSGADTQYF. The CDR3 nucleotides are TGTGCCAGCAGCTCCCCGACTAGCGGTGCAGATACGCAGTATTTT. The J gene is TRBJ2-3, the V gene TRBV7-9; TRBD2 agrees at 9 bases. Germline V gene data show CDR1 as SEHNR and CDR2 as FQNEAQ (reference sequence). The CDR3 is 15 amino acids. Losses at the gene ends were 4 bases for V and 4 bases for J; bases not matched to a gene: 6.

This clone was found once. Distinct nucleotide sequences in the sample also encode this CDR3. This sequence joins TRBV6-5 and TRBJ1-1, with D uncertain. The CDR3 has 13 amino acids. CDR1 and CDR2 from the germline V gene are MNHEY and SVGAGI. Between the trimmed V and J ends, which lost 6 bases and 1 base, there was a span of 9 bases. Here the CDR3 reads CASSLTGNTEAFF. CDR3 nucleotides: TGTGCCAGCAGCCTGACGGGGAACACTGAAGCTTTCTTT.

This sequence joins TRBV18 and TRBJ2-1; D is perhaps TRBD1 (7 bases). Germline CDR1 reads KGHSH; CDR2 reads LQKENI. V was cut by 0 bases and J by 2 bases, with 11 bases left in between. The CDR3 loop spans 16 amino acids. The CDR3 DNA is TGTGCCAGCTCACCACCGGGGGGACAGACCTACAATGAGCAGTTCTTC. Protein: CASSPPGGQTYNEQFF.

Details on this clone: At the DNA level, this CDR3 is encoded by other sequences in the same sample as well. The chain uses TRBV11-2 and TRBJ2-2; no clear D gene. V was shortened by 3 bases and J by 5 bases, with 1 base between the two germline ends. Germline values: CDR1 SGHAT, CDR2 FQNNGV. The CDR3 sequence is 11 residues long. The CDR3: CASSFTGELFF. Here the CDR3 DNA reads TGTGCCAGCAGCTTTACCGGGGAGCTGTTTTTT.

The chain has TRBV4-3 and TRBJ2-7, with 10 positions matching TRBD1. This CDR3 comprises 15 residues. V lost 4 bases to trimming and J lost 7 bases; unmatched junction nucleotides: 10. Germline V gene data show CDR1 as LGHNA and CDR2 as YSLEER. The CDR3 loop reads CASSRQGAGRVEQYF. Here the CDR3 DNA reads TGCGCCAGCAGCCGACAGGGGGCTGGAAGGGTGGAGCAGTACTTC.